The rows below give T cell receptor beta chains drawn from one sample of a study of T cell changes during pregnancy in multiple sclerosis. Libraries were prepared by immunoSEQ multiplex PCR; TCRdb keeps only in-frame clonotypes and omits some of them. The profile covers 71,000 or so clones, with approximately 90% appearing a single time and approximately 1% taken by the ten largest. The sample in question was peripheral blood, obtained in the third trimester of pregnancy. These receptors were collected from a female donor with multiple sclerosis, enrolled in a pregnancy study. Each CDR3 is given with its conserved first and last residue. A D gene is named only where the DNA matches it firmly. Clone size appears in some rows only: once, few, many, or a class for an expanded clone.

j_call: TRBJ2-2; v_call: TRBV28; d_call: .; clone_size: .; cdr3_aa: CASSSPRTEKFTGELFF; cdr3_nt: TGTGCCAGCAGTTCGCCCCGGACTGAAAAATTCACCGGGGAGCTGTTTTTT
j_call: TRBJ2-7; v_call: TRBV7-2; d_call: TRBD1; clone_size: few; cdr3_aa: CASSSTGTVTYEQYF; cdr3_nt: TGTGCCAGCAGCTCAACAGGGACAGTCACCTACGAGCAGTACTTC
j_call: TRBJ2-1; v_call: TRBV6-4; d_call: .; clone_size: once; cdr3_aa: CASSERGASDYNEQFF; cdr3_nt: TGTGCCAGCAGTGAACGGGGGGCTAGCGACTACAATGAGCAGTTCTTC
j_call: TRBJ2-4; v_call: TRBV19; d_call: .; clone_size: .; cdr3_aa: CASKLDSENIQYF; cdr3_nt: TGTGCCAGTAAACTTGACAGCGAAAACATTCAGTACTTC
j_call: TRBJ1-1; v_call: TRBV10-2; d_call: TRBD1; clone_size: once; cdr3_aa: CASSVEQGVRTEAFF; cdr3_nt: TGCGCCAGCAGTGTGGAACAGGGGGTACGCACTGAAGCTTTCTTT
j_call: TRBJ2-3; v_call: TRBV7-9; d_call: TRBD2; clone_size: .; cdr3_aa: CASSPGLAPSTDTQYF; cdr3_nt: TGTGCCAGCAGCCCGGGACTAGCGCCTAGCACAGATACGCAGTATTTT
j_call: TRBJ2-7; v_call: TRBV30; d_call: TRBD1; clone_size: .; cdr3_aa: CACRTGIEQYF; cdr3_nt: TGTGCCTGCCGGACAGGAATCGAGCAGTACTTC
j_call: TRBJ1-1; v_call: TRBV5-6; d_call: .; clone_size: .; cdr3_aa: CASSPGTLTPGTEAFF; cdr3_nt: TGTGCCAGCAGCCCCGGGACACTTACCCCGGGAACTGAAGCTTTCTTT
j_call: TRBJ2-3; v_call: TRBV5-8; d_call: TRBD2; clone_size: once; cdr3_aa: CASSRGLAGGTDTQYF; cdr3_nt: TGTGCCAGCAGCCGTGGACTAGCGGGAGGGACAGATACGCAGTATTTT
j_call: TRBJ1-1; v_call: TRBV6-5; d_call: TRBD1; clone_size: once; cdr3_aa: CASRNRGRGEAFF; cdr3_nt: TGTGCCAGCAGAAACAGGGGACGGGGGGAAGCTTTCTTT
j_call: TRBJ1-1; v_call: TRBV28; d_call: .; clone_size: medium-sized; cdr3_aa: CASSLTSASGEAFF; cdr3_nt: TGTGCCAGCAGTCTAACAAGCGCCTCTGGTGAAGCTTTCTTT
j_call: TRBJ2-7; v_call: TRBV10-3; d_call: TRBD2; clone_size: few; cdr3_aa: CAISLTSGTHEQYF; cdr3_nt: TGTGCCATCAGCCTGACTAGCGGGACCCACGAGCAGTACTTC
j_call: TRBJ2-5; v_call: TRBV5-1; d_call: TRBD2; clone_size: .; cdr3_aa: CASSKWTSGRVETQYF; cdr3_nt: TGCGCCAGCAGCAAGTGGACTAGCGGGAGAGTAGAGACCCAGTACTTC
j_call: TRBJ1-2; v_call: TRBV19; d_call: TRBD1; clone_size: .; cdr3_aa: CASSAPGQGALGGYTF; cdr3_nt: TGTGCCAGTAGCGCCCCGGGACAGGGAGCCCTCGGGGGCTACACCTTC
j_call: TRBJ2-5; v_call: TRBV28; d_call: .; clone_size: .; cdr3_aa: CASSPNPGSGSRETQYF; cdr3_nt: TGTGCCAGCAGTCCCAACCCCGGGAGTGGGTCGAGGGAGACCCAGTACTTC
j_call: TRBJ2-7; v_call: TRBV10-3; d_call: .; clone_size: .; cdr3_aa: CASTDSYEQYF; cdr3_nt: TGTGCCTCCACAGACTCCTACGAGCAGTACTTC
j_call: TRBJ2-5; v_call: TRBV11-3; d_call: .; clone_size: .; cdr3_aa: CALGTPPMETQYF; cdr3_nt: TGTGCGTTAGGGACACCCCCAATGGAGACCCAGTACTTC
j_call: TRBJ1-2; v_call: TRBV2; d_call: TRBD1; clone_size: .; cdr3_aa: CASSVRGQVNGYTF; cdr3_nt: TGTGCCAGCAGTGTAAGGGGGCAGGTGAACGGCTACACCTTC